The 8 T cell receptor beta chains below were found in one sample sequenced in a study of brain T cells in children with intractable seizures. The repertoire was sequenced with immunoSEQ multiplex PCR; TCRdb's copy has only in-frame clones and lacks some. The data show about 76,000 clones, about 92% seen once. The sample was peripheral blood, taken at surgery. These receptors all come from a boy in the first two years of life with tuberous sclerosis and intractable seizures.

The chain's CDR3 is CASSEESFDTQYF. CDR3 coding DNA: TGTGCCAGCAGTGAAGAGTCTTTCGATACGCAGTATTTT. V is TRBV2 and J is TRBJ2-3; D gene uncertain. V was clipped by 1 base and J by 6 bases, with 8 bases between them. The CDR3 extends over 13 amino acids. The germline V gene encodes CDR1 SNHLY and CDR2 FYNNEI.

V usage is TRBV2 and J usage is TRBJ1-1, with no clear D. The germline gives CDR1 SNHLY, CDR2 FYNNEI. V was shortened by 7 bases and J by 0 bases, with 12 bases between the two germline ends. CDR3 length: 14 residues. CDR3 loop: CASIKRGLNTEAFF. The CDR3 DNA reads TGTGCCAGCATCAAGAGAGGGTTGAACACTGAAGCTTTCTTT.

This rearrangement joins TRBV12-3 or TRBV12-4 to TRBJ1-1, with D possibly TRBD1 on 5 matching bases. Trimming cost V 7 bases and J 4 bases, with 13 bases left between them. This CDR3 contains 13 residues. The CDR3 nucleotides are TGTGCCAGCACCTGGGCAGGGCGCACTGAAGCTTTCTTT. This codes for CASTWAGRTEAFF.

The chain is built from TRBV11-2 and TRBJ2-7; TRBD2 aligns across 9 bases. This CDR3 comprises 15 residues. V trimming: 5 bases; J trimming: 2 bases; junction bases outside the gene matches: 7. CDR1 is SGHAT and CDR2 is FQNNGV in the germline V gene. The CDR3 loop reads CASSLLASGAYEQYF. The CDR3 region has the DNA TGTGCCAGCAGCCTCTTGGCTAGCGGGGCCTACGAGCAGTACTTC. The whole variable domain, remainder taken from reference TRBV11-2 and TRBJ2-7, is EAGVAQSPRYKIIEKRQSVAFWCNPISGHATLYWYQQILGQGPKLLIQFQNNGVVDDSQLPKDRFSAERLKGVDSTLKIQPAKLEDSAVYLCASSLLASGAYEQYFGPGTRLTVT.

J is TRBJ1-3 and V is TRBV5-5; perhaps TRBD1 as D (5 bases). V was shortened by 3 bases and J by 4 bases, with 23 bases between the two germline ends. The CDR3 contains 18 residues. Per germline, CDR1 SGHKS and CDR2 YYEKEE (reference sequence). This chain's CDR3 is CASSSSPRLGTVGNTIYF. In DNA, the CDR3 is TGTGCCAGCAGCTCCTCACCCCGTCTGGGGACGGTAGGAAACACCATATATTTT.

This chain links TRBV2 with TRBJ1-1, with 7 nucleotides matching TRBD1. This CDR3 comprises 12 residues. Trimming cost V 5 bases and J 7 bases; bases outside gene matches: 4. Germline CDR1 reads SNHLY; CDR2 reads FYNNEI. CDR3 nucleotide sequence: TGTGCCAGCAGTTGGACAGGTCGTGAAGCTTTCTTT. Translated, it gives CASSWTGREAFF. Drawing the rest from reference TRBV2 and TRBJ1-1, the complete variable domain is EPEVTQTPSHQVTQMGQEVILRCVPISNHLYFYWYRQILGQKVEFLVSFYNNEISEKSEIFDDQFSVERPDGSNFTLKIRSTKLEDSAMYFCASSWTGREAFFGQGTRLTVV.

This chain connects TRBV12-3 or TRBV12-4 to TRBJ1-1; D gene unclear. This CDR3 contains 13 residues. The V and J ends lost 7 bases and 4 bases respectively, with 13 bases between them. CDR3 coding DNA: TGTGCCAGCATTAGGGAAGGAGTCACTGAAGCTTTCTTT. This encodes CASIREGVTEAFF.

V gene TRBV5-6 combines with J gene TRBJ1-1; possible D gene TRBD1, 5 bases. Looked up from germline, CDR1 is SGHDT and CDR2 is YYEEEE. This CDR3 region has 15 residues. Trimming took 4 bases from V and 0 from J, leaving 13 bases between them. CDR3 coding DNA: TGTGCCAGCAGCCCATGGACACGGATGAACACTGAAGCTTTCTTT. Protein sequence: CASSPWTRMNTEAFF.